The 27 T cell receptor beta chains below all came from one sample that was sequenced in a study of cytotoxic CD8 clonotypes in ibrutinib-treated CLL. Repertoires were generated with immunoSEQ multiplex PCR, while TCRdb's copy carries only in-frame clones and drops some. The sample records roughly 150,000 clones, 75% to 80% being singletons. This specimen was PBMCs, taken after 24 months of ibrutinib treatment. These receptor sequences come from a human donor with chronic lymphocytic leukemia.

The V gene is TRBV5-6, the J gene TRBJ2-2; the D is unclear. Germline CDR1 reads SGHDT; CDR2 reads YYEEEE. V shed 2 bases and J shed 8 bases, with 7 bases lying between them. This CDR3 comprises 12 residues. Written as DNA, the CDR3 is TGTGCCAGCAGCTTTTGGGTGGGGGAGCTGTTTTTT. Its protein is CASSFWVGELFF.

There are a few counts of this clone. This chain links TRBV7-8 with TRBJ2-7; D might be TRBD2 (5 bases). The germline V and J ends were trimmed by 5 bases and 6 bases, with 11 bases remaining between them. The germline V gene has CDR1 SGHVS and CDR2 FQNEAQ. The CDR3 is made up of 12 amino acids. As DNA, the CDR3 is TGTGCCAGCAGCCCCCGGGCGGGCGAGCAGTACTTC. It encodes CASSPRAGEQYF. The variable domain in full, with the rest retrieved from reference TRBV7-8 and TRBJ2-7, is GAGVSQSPRYKVAKRGQDVALRCDPISGHVSLFWYQQALGQGPEFLTYFQNEAQLDKSGLPSDRFFAERPEGSVSTLKIQRTQQEDSAVYLCASSPRAGEQYFGPGTRLTVT.

This clone was found once. The chain employs TRBV5-1 and TRBJ2-5; 13 positions agree with TRBD2. CDR3 size: 18 residues. Germline CDR1 and CDR2: SGHRS and YFSETQ. V lost 4 bases to trimming and J lost 4 bases; unmatched junction nucleotides: 13. The CDR3 sequence: CASSLRTSGRLVGETQYF. CDR3 in DNA: TGCGCCAGCAGCCTACGGACTAGCGGGAGATTGGTGGGAGAGACCCAGTACTTC.

The V and J genes are TRBV7-8 and TRBJ2-7, with unresolved D. The CDR3 runs to 15 residues. From germline, CDR1 is SGHVS and CDR2 FQNEAQ. The V gene lost 5 bases and the J gene lost 0 bases, with 14 bases spanning the gap. The CDR3 region is CASSPRPRSSYEQYF. The CDR3 nucleotides read TGTGCCAGCAGCCCCCGACCCAGGAGCTCCTACGAGCAGTACTTC.

This sequence joins TRBV5-6 and TRBJ2-7; 11 bases are shared with TRBD2. Germline CDR1 SGHDT, CDR2 YYEEEE. J lost 4 bases, V lost 1 base, and 4 bases had no gene match. CDR3 length: 15 amino acids. The CDR3, as DNA: TGTGCCAGCAGCTTGTGGGTAGCGGGAGGGTACGAGCAGTACTTC. Its translation: CASSLWVAGGYEQYF.

This clone was found once. The chain links TRBV6-6 to TRBJ2-5; D unclear. There are 15 residues in the CDR3. CDR1 and CDR2 from the germline V gene are MNHNY and SVGAGI (reference sequence). V was clipped by 1 base and J by 2 bases, with 11 bases between them. The CDR3, as DNA: TGTGCCAGCAGTTACTTTGGCCCTCCTCAAGAGACCCAGTACTTC. Protein sequence: CASSYFGPPQETQYF.

This clone was recorded many times. The gene calls are TRBV19 and TRBJ1-3; D ambiguous. Germline V gene data show CDR1 as LNHDA and CDR2 as SQIVND (reference sequence). Trimming shortened V by 6 bases and J by 4 bases, and 13 bases separated the two germline ends. This CDR3 region has 14 residues. DNA of the CDR3: TGTGCCAGTAGGACCCGGGCCGGGGGAAACACCATATATTTT. Protein: CASRTRAGGNTIYF.

V and J are TRBV9 and TRBJ1-5, with unresolved D. Germline V gives CDR1 SGDLS, CDR2 YYNGEE. This CDR3 region has 16 residues. Trimming removed 0 bases from V and 0 bases from J, with 10 bases in between. CDR3 protein: CASSVDGRGSNQPQHF. The CDR3 bases are TGTGCCAGCAGCGTAGACGGTCGGGGTAGCAATCAGCCCCAGCATTTT.

The chain joins TRBV11-2 to TRBJ1-1; D is possibly TRBD1 (6 bases). The CDR3 is 13 residues long. The germline CDR1 and CDR2 sequences are SGHAT and FQNNGV. The V gene lost 5 bases and the J gene lost 3 bases, with 10 bases spanning the gap. CDR3 coding DNA: TGTGCCAGCAGCCCGGGGGGCTACACTGAAGCTTTCTTT. It translates to CASSPGGYTEAFF. Full variable domain (rest looked up from reference TRBV11-2 and TRBJ1-1): EAGVAQSPRYKIIEKRQSVAFWCNPISGHATLYWYQQILGQGPKLLIQFQNNGVVDDSQLPKDRFSAERLKGVDSTLKIQPAKLEDSAVYLCASSPGGYTEAFFGQGTRLTVV.

V and J are TRBV6-6 and TRBJ2-5; TRBD1 agrees at 7 bases. The CDR3 has 15 residues. Germline lookup yields CDR1 MNHNY and CDR2 SVGAGI (reference sequence). J was trimmed by 0 bases and V by 7 bases; bases with no gene match: 8. CDR3 coding DNA: TGTGCCAGCATGTCGGCCAGGGGGTACCAAGAGACCCAGTACTTC. Amino acids: CASMSARGYQETQYF.

The CDR3 here is CASSLDSSGANVLTF. The CDR3 region has the DNA TGTGCCAGCAGCTTAGATAGCTCTGGGGCCAACGTCCTGACTTTC. The rearrangement uses TRBV11-2 and TRBJ2-6; D is uncertain. The CDR3 runs 15 residues. V was shortened by 0 bases and J by 0 bases, with 3 bases between the two germline ends. The V gene's germline CDR1 is SGHAT and CDR2 FQNNGV.

The table lists this clone with a count of one. This rearrangement joins TRBV11-2 to TRBJ2-3; D may match TRBD1 or TRBD2 (6 bases each). Trimming took off 4 bases at V and 6 bases at J, with 17 bases between the two ends. The CDR3 runs 15 residues. Germline lookup yields CDR1 SGHAT and CDR2 FQNNGV. The CDR3 DNA sequence: TGTGCCAGCAGCTGGGTTGGGGGCGGGACGGATACGCAGTATTTT. It yields the protein CASSWVGGGTDTQYF.

The chain uses TRBV10-3 and TRBJ2-3, with 7 bases identical to TRBD1. V dropped 6 bases and J dropped 1; count of bases not matched to a gene: 7. This CDR3 has 15 amino acids. Germline CDR1 is ENHRY and CDR2 is SYGVKD. The CDR3 DNA reads TGTGCCATCAGGCAGGGGGACCCAGGCACAGATACGCAGTATTTT. Translated: CAIRQGDPGTDTQYF.

This chain joins TRBV7-8 and TRBJ1-6; D possibly corresponds to TRBD1 (5 bases). The V gene lost 5 bases and the J gene lost 9 bases, with 14 bases spanning the gap. Per the germline V gene, CDR1 is SGHVS and CDR2 is FQNEAQ. This CDR3 spans 14 amino acids. The CDR3 loop reads CASSPPGGSSPLHF. CDR3 coding DNA: TGTGCCAGCAGCCCGCCCGGGGGGAGTTCACCCCTCCACTTT. The whole variable domain, remainder taken from reference TRBV7-8 and TRBJ1-6, is GAGVSQSPRYKVAKRGQDVALRCDPISGHVSLFWYQQALGQGPEFLTYFQNEAQLDKSGLPSDRFFAERPEGSVSTLKIQRTQQEDSAVYLCASSPPGGSSPLHFGNGTRLTVT.

V usage is TRBV6-1 and J usage is TRBJ1-5; possible D gene TRBD1, 6 bases. V lost 11 bases and J 4 bases, leaving 15 bases between the germline ends. Germline CDR1 and CDR2: MNHNS and SASEGT. There are 13 residues in the CDR3. The chain's CDR3 is CAGKGGLNQPQHF. CDR3 in DNA: TGTGCCGGTAAGGGGGGGCTTAATCAGCCCCAGCATTTT.

The genes are TRBV5-1 and TRBJ2-3, with TRBD2 as a possible D gene (6 bases). Germline V lookup: CDR1 SGHRS, CDR2 YFSETQ. V was cut by 4 bases and J by 2 bases, with 11 bases left in between. This CDR3 contains 14 residues. The CDR3, as DNA: TGCGCCAGCAGCGTGGGGGGATACACAGATACGCAGTATTTT. This encodes CASSVGGYTDTQYF. The full variable domain, completed using reference TRBV5-1 and TRBJ2-3, is KAGVTQTPRYLIKTRGQQVTLSCSPISGHRSVSWYQQTPGQGLQFLFEYFSETQRNKGNFPGRFSGRQFSNSRSEMNVSTLELGDSALYLCASSVGGYTDTQYFGPGTRLTVL.

The chain uses TRBV10-3 and TRBJ2-2; D is unclear. The germline V gene has CDR1 ENHRY and CDR2 SYGVKD. Trimming took 3 bases from V and 6 from J, leaving 8 bases between them. The CDR3 is 13 residues long. CDR3 nucleotide sequence: TGTGCCATCAGTGAAATGGGCCCCGGGGAGCTGTTTTTT. It yields the protein CAISEMGPGELFF.

This clone was seen ten or more times. The rearrangement joins TRBV7-2 to TRBJ1-2; D possibly corresponds to TRBD1 (5 bases). V gave up 5 bases and J gave up 1 base, with 14 bases separating them. The V gene's germline CDR1 is SGHTA and CDR2 FQGNSA. The CDR3 is made up of 15 amino acids. This CDR3 is CASSLRGDLNYGYTF. CDR3 coding DNA: TGTGCCAGCAGCCTCCGGGGGGACCTTAACTATGGCTACACCTTC.

The table lists this clone with a few counts. The J gene is TRBJ2-7, the V gene TRBV28; D is undetermined. CDR1 and CDR2 (germline): MDHEN, SYDVKM. The CDR3 consists of 12 residues. Trimming pared 3 bases from V and 5 bases from J, leaving 8 bases between. The CDR3 nucleotides read TGTGCCAGCAGTTTTCGGGCCCACGAGCAGTACTTC. It encodes CASSFRAHEQYF. Full variable domain (rest looked up from reference TRBV28 and TRBJ2-7): DVKVTQSSRYLVKRTGEKVFLECVQDMDHENMFWYRQDPGLGLRLIYFSYDVKMKEKGDIPEGYSVSREKKERFSLILESASTNQTSMYLCASSFRAHEQYFGPGTRLTVT.

The chain is built from TRBV6-5 and TRBJ2-7, with D possibly being TRBD2 (6 bases). The germline V and J ends were trimmed by 7 bases and 2 bases, with 18 bases remaining between them. The CDR3 spans 15 residues. In germline, CDR1 is MNHEY, CDR2 SVGAGI. The CDR3 DNA reads as TGTGCCAGCAACCACGCGGGGAGTTCCCCCTACGAGCAGTACTTC. It specifies CASNHAGSSPYEQYF.

The chain has TRBV28 and TRBJ2-1, with 7 bases identical to TRBD2. The CDR3 is made up of 15 amino acids. Unmatched junction bases numbered 13, after V lost 7 bases and J lost 7 bases. Germline V CDR1 and CDR2: MDHEN, SYDVKM. CDR3 DNA sequence: TGTGCCAGCACTTCAAGCGGGAAAACCCGAAATGAGCAGTTCTTC. Translation gives CASTSSGKTRNEQFF.

The rearrangement joins TRBV21-1 to TRBJ2-4. TRBV21-1 is a documented pseudogene. The CDR3 extends over 16 amino acids. The CDR3 reads CASSKGTALAKNIQYF. CDR3 coding DNA: TGTGCCAGCAGCAAAGGGACGGCCCTAGCCAAAAACATTCAGTACTTC.

The CDR3 DNA sequence: TGTGCCAGCAGCCCGGGTGGGACTAGCGTCTCCCAGTACTTC. Its translation: CASSPGGTSVSQYF. The genes are TRBV5-4 and TRBJ2-5, with TRBD2 matching over 10 bases. The germline CDR1 and CDR2 sequences are SGHNT and YYREEE (reference sequence). The V segment lost 4 bases and the J segment 9 bases; nucleotides outside the gene matches: 9. There are 14 residues in the CDR3.

The chain has TRBV7-2 and TRBJ2-7; maybe TRBD1 (6 bases). Germline-derived CDR1 and CDR2 are SGHTA and FQGNSA. Trimming removed 5 bases from V and 2 bases from J, with 16 bases in between. This CDR3 has 15 amino acids. In DNA, the CDR3 is TGTGCCAGCAGCCCCCCCGGGACACTTCCCTACGAGCAGTACTTC. Translating gives CASSPPGTLPYEQYF.

The sample holds a few counts of this clone. The chain carries TRBV7-2 and TRBJ2-5; D perhaps matches TRBD2 (6 bases). The germline gives CDR1 SGHTA, CDR2 FQGNSA. CDR3 size: 13 residues. V was trimmed by 1 base and J by 3 bases, leaving 6 bases between them. The CDR3 region has the DNA TGTGCCAGCAGCTTAGGGGGGGAAGAGACCCAGTACTTC. Translated, it gives CASSLGGEETQYF.

The rearrangement joins TRBV9 to TRBJ2-1; TRBD2 agrees at 8 bases. CDR1 and CDR2 (germline): SGDLS, YYNGEE. This CDR3 is built from 13 residues. Trimming at V came to 4 bases and at J to 7 bases, leaving 4 bases not matched to a gene. As DNA, the CDR3 is TGTGCCAGCAGCCCACTAGCGGAGAATGAGCAGTTCTTC. It codes for CASSPLAENEQFF.

A single count supports this clone. The chain joins TRBV4-3 to TRBJ2-7; TRBD1 might be the D (5 bases). Trimming shortened V by 3 bases and J by 0 bases, and 12 bases separated the two germline ends. Germline CDR1 and CDR2: LGHNA and YSLEER. The CDR3 sequence is 15 residues long. The CDR3 DNA reads TGCGCCAGCAGCCAGGGGCAGTGGCACTCCTACGAGCAGTACTTC. Amino acids: CASSQGQWHSYEQYF.